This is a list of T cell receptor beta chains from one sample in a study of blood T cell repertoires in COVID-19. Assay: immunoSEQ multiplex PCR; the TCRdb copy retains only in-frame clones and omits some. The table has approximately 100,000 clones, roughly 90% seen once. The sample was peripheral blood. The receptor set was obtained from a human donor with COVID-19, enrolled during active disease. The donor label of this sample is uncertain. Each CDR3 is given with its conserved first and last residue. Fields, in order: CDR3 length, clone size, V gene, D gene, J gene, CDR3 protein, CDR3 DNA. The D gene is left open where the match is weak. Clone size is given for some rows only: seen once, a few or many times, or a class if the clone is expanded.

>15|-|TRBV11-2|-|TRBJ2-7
CASSPSIAGTYEQYF
TGTGCCAGCAGCCCCTCCATTGCAGGCACCTACGAGCAGTACTTC
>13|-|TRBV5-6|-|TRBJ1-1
CASRRGGQPEAFF
TGTGCCAGCAGGAGGGGAGGACAACCTGAAGCTTTCTTT
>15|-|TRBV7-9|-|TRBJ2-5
CASSLDVEPKRAQYF
TGTGCCAGCAGCTTAGATGTGGAGCCGAAGAGGGCCCAGTACTTC
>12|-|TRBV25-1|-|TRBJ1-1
CASSATNTEAFF
TGTGCCAGCAGCGCGACTAACACTGAAGCTTTCTTT
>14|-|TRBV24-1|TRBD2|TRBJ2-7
CATSDSLAGVEQYF
TGTGCCACCAGTGATTCACTAGCGGGAGTTGAGCAGTACTTC
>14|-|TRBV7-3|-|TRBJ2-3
CASSKGSDTDTQYF
TGTGCCAGCAGCAAAGGTAGCGACACAGATACGCAGTATTTT
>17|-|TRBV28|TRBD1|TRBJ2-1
CASRAYGQVAPYNEQFF
TGTGCCAGCAGAGCCTACGGACAGGTAGCCCCCTACAATGAGCAGTTCTTC
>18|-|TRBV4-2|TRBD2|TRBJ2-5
CASSQDTASGGARETQYF
TGTGCCAGCAGCCAAGATACGGCTAGCGGGGGGGCGAGGGAGACCCAGTACTTC
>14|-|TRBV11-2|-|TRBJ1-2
CASSLLTGTYGYTF
TGTGCCAGCAGCTTATTGACAGGAACCTATGGCTACACCTTC
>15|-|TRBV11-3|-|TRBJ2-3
CASSLGADRTDTQYF
TGTGCCAGCAGCTTAGGGGCTGATCGGACAGATACGCAGTATTTT
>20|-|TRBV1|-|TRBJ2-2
CTSSQESLAGAHGNTGELFF
TGCACCAGCAGCCAAGAATCACTAGCGGGGGCTCACGGGAACACCGGGGAGCTGTTTTTT
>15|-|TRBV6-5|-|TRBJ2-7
CASSPTQGTGYEQYF
TGTGCCAGCAGTCCCACACAGGGAACGGGCTACGAGCAGTACTTC
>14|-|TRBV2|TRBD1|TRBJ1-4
CASSEGTGGRKLFF
TGTGCCAGCAGTGAAGGGACAGGGGGGCGAAAACTGTTTTTT
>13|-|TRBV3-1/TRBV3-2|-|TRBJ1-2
CASSRQGLYGYTF
TGTGCCAGCAGCCGGCAGGGGCTCTATGGCTACACCTTC
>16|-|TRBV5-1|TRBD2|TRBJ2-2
CASSLASGRNTGELFF
TGCGCCAGCAGCTTGGCCAGCGGGAGGAACACCGGGGAGCTGTTTTTT
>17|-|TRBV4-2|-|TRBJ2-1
CASKRSSLATVYNEQFF
TGTGCCAGCAAAAGGTCTTCCCTAGCGACCGTTTACAATGAGCAGTTCTTC
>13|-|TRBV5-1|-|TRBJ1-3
CASSLGDSHTIYF
TGCGCCAGCAGCTTGGGAGACAGTCACACCATATATTTT
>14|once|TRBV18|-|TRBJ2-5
CASSPPGRGETQYF
TGTGCCAGCTCACCCCCTGGGAGAGGAGAGACCCAGTACTTC
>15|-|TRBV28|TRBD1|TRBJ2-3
CASSVQQGAPDTQYF
TGTGCCAGCAGTGTCCAACAGGGGGCCCCAGATACGCAGTATTTT
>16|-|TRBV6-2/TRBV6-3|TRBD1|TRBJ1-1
CASSTGQGTWVTEAFF
TGTGCCAGCAGTACAGGACAGGGGACATGGGTGACTGAAGCTTTCTTT
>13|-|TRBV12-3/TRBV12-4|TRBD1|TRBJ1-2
CASLGQGGYGYTF
TGTGCCAGCCTGGGACAGGGTGGGTATGGCTACACCTTC
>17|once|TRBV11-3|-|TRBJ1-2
CASSLDPTRGEEYGYTF
TGTGCCAGCAGCTTAGACCCAACCCGTGGGGAGGAGTATGGCTACACCTTC
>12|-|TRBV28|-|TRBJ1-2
CASRTARGIYTF
TGTGCCAGCAGGACGGCCAGAGGAATCTACACCTTC
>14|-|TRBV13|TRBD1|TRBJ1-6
CASSPGQYNSPLHF
TGTGCCAGCAGCCCGGGACAGTATAATTCACCCCTCCACTTT
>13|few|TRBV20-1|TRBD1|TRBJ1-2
CSASQTTGDGYTF
TGCAGTGCTAGTCAGACTACAGGGGATGGCTACACCTTC
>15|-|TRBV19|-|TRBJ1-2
CASGNDRLARWGYTF
TGTGCCAGCGGGAATGACAGGCTCGCCCGATGGGGCTACACCTTC
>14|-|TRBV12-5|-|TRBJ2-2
CASGLRGFTGELFF
TGTGCTAGTGGTCTCAGGGGCTTCACCGGGGAGCTGTTTTTT
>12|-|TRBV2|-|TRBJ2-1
CASSVGPGEQFF
TGTGCCAGCAGTGTAGGCCCGGGTGAGCAGTTCTTC
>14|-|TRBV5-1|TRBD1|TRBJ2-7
CASSLIETGEEQYF
TGCGCCAGCAGCTTGATTGAGACAGGGGAAGAGCAGTACTTC
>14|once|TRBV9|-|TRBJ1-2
CASSVNPSGYGYTF
TGTGCCAGCAGCGTAAACCCATCCGGCTATGGCTACACCTTC
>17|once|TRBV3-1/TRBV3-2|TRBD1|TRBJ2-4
CASSQDPRWDRGNIQYF
TGTGCCAGCAGCCAAGATCCTCGATGGGACAGGGGGAACATTCAGTACTTC
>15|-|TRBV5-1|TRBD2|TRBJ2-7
CASSLGARLAGEQYF
TGCGCCAGCAGCTTGGGAGCCCGACTAGCGGGAGAGCAGTACTTC
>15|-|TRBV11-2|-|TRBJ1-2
CASSFLGGAPVGYTF
TGTGCCAGCAGCTTCCTGGGAGGGGCCCCGGTGGGCTACACCTTC
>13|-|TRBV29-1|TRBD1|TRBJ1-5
CSVAQGNNQPQHF
TGCAGCGTTGCACAGGGGAACAATCAGCCCCAGCATTTT
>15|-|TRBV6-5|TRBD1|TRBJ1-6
CASSLTGTGDSPLHF
TGTGCCAGCAGCCTCACCGGGACAGGGGATTCACCCCTCCACTTT
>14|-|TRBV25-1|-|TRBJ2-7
CASTGRAPAYEQYF
TGTGCCAGCACTGGGCGGGCCCCTGCCTACGAGCAGTACTTC
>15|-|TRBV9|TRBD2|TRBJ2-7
CASSPWGGTSYEQYF
TGTGCCAGCAGCCCCTGGGGGGGGACTTCCTACGAGCAGTACTTC
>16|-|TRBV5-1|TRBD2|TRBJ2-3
CASSANPSGGTDTQYF
TGCGCCAGCAGCGCCAACCCTAGCGGGGGCACAGATACGCAGTATTTT
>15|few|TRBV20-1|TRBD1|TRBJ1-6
CSASTGELHNSPLHF
TGCAGTGCTAGTACAGGGGAGTTGCATAATTCACCCCTCCACTTT
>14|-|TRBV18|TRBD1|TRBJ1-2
CASSPGTGTYGYTF
TGTGCCAGCTCACCTGGGACAGGAACCTATGGCTACACCTTC
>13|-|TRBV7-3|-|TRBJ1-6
CASSQNRDSPLHF
TGTGCCAGCAGCCAAAACAGGGACTCACCCCTCCACTTT
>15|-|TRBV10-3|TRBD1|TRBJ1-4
CAISGGTGPNEKLFF
TGTGCCATCAGTGGGGGGACAGGGCCGAATGAAAAACTGTTTTTT
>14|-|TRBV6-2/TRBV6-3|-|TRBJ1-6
CASSRPPGISPLHF
TGTGCCAGCAGTCGGCCCCCGGGTATTTCACCCCTCCACTTT
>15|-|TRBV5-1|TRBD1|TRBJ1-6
CASSPRTGTDSPLHF
TGCGCCAGCAGCCCACGGACAGGGACGGATTCACCCCTCCACTTT
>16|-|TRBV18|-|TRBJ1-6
CASSPPSGGSNSPLHF
TGTGCCAGCTCACCACCGTCGGGGGGCAGTAATTCACCCCTCCACTTT
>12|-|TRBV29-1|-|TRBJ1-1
CSVAWALAEAFF
TGCAGCGTTGCGTGGGCACTCGCTGAAGCTTTCTTT
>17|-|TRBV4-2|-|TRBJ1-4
CASSQVPGGEANEKLFF
TGTGCCAGCAGCCAAGTCCCCGGCGGGGAAGCTAATGAAAAACTGTTTTTT
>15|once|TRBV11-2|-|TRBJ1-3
CASSFSTGRKDTIYF
TGTGCCAGCAGCTTCAGCACCGGGAGGAAAGACACCATATATTTT
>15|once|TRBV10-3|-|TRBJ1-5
CAISDWSHSNQPQHF
TGTGCCATCAGTGATTGGAGCCATAGCAATCAGCCCCAGCATTTT
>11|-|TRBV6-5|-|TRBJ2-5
CASVQVETQYF
TGTGCCAGCGTACAGGTGGAGACCCAGTACTTC
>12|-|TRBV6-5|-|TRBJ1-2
CASSPTRRGYTF
TGTGCCAGCAGTCCGACCCGGAGGGGCTACACCTTC
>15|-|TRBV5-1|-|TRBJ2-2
CASQYTGMDTGELFF
TGCGCCAGCCAATATACAGGGATGGACACCGGGGAGCTGTTTTTT
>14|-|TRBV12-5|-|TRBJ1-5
CASGGQFSNQPQHF
TGTGCTAGTGGTGGACAGTTTAGCAATCAGCCCCAGCATTTT
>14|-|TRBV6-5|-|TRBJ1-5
CASSGALSNQPQHF
TGTGCCAGCAGCGGAGCCCTTAGCAATCAGCCCCAGCATTTT
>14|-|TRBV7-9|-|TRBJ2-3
CASSLARSTDTQYF
TGTGCCAGCAGCTTAGCGCGTTCTACAGATACGCAGTATTTT
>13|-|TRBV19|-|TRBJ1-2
CASSIVPVNGYTF
TGTGCCAGTAGTATAGTACCGGTGAATGGCTACACCTTC
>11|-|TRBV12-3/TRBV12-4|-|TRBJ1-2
CASRDRGGYTF
TGTGCCAGCAGAGATCGGGGGGGCTACACCTTC
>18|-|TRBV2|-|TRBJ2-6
CASSVWAGISPGANVPTF
TGTGCCAGCAGTGTTTGGGCAGGTATAAGTCCTGGGGCCAACGTCCCGACTTTC
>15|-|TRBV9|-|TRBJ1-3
CASSVEGSSGNTIYF
TGTGCCAGCAGCGTAGAAGGGAGCTCTGGAAACACCATATATTTT